The present T cell receptor (beta chain) was sequenced within a study of blood T cell repertoires in COVID-19. Across the study: Both acute and convalescent COVID-19 samples were obtained from the United States, Italy and Spain. Sources were T cells, B-cell-depleted T cells, or PBMCs; the material itself was cDNA or gDNA.

Per the authors' pipeline: Scientists estimated how many nucleated cells there were by amplifying reference gene primers. Sequencing was performed with immunoSEQ multiplex PCR; in TCRdb, only in-frame clones are kept and a portion is missing. The V and J calls and clone size were taken over from that table, and D and trimming were inferred from the DNA. The sample holds about 83,000 clones, roughly 80% seen once. V was pared by 5 bases and J by 3 bases, with 10 bases between. In germline, CDR1 is SGHAT, CDR2 FQNNGV. The CDR3 spans 13 residues. This clone was observed a single time. The specimen sequenced was peripheral blood. This chain connects TRBV11-2 to TRBJ1-1; tentative D call: TRBD1 (5 bases). This sequence was found in a woman older than 75 with acute or convalescent COVID-19. The CDR3 sequence: CASSPSGDTEAFF. The CDR3, as DNA: TGTGCCAGCAGCCCCTCGGGGGACACTGAAGCTTTCTTT.